This entry features one T cell receptor beta chain sequence. Primers used in a second PCR of about 7 to 12 cycles were a sample-barcoded 5' primer and a J-beta primer mix. TCRdb called the 5' RACE reads again in MiXCR, with one record for every CDR3 protein. The data contain roughly 790,000 distinct CDR3 sequences, roughly 44% of them seen just once; the ten biggest clones take up under 25%. There are 10 residues in the CDR3. V was shortened by 7 bases and J by 8 bases, with 9 bases between the two germline ends. Germline CDR1 SQVTM, CDR2 ANQGSEA. This specimen comes from a study of blood T cells in healthy people across ages.

This TCR was sampled from an older woman in good health. Sequencing was performed on blood. This rearrangement joins TRBV29-1 to TRBJ2-1; no clear D gene. CDR3 sequence reads: CSGTVDEQFF. The CDR3 nucleotides read TGCAGCGGAACAGTCGATGAGCAGTTCTTC.